The T cell receptor (beta chain) described here comes from a study of response to subunit inactivated influenza vaccine. Overall study findings and caveats: The authors suggested that every seasonal influenza vaccination recruits few new T cells.

The length of the CDR3 is 14 residues. Germline assignment: CDR1 SGHRS and CDR2 YFSETQ. To note about this clonotype: The antigen remains unidentified. Germline and junction disagree at one end, which may indicate a read error.

Via MiXCR, TCRdb re-called the RT-PCR reads, giving one row per CDR3 protein. The sample holds fewer than 700,000 distinct CDR3 sequences; 10% to 15% are singletons and the top ten take roughly 13%. This material consisted of PBMCs from blood, taken more than 35 days after vaccination. The sequence derives from a man aged 50 to 59 who received an inactivated influenza vaccine. The chain recombines TRBV5-1 with TRBJ2-7; 9 bases are shared with TRBD2. DNA of the CDR3: TGCGCCACCAGCTTGGTAGCGGGAGTCTACGAGCAGTACTTC. This translates into CATSLVAGVYEQYF.